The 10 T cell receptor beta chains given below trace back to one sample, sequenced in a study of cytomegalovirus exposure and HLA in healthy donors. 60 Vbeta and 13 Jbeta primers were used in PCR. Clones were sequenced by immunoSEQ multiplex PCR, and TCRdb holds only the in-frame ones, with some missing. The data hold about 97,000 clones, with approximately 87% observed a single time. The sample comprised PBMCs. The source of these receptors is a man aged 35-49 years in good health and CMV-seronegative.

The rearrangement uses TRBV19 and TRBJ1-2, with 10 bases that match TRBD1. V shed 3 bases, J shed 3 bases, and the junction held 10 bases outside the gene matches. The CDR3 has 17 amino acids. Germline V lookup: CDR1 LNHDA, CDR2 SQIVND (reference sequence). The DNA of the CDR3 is TGTGCCAGTAGTATTACGCTTTGGGGGACAGGGGACTATGGCTACACCTTC. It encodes CASSITLWGTGDYGYTF.

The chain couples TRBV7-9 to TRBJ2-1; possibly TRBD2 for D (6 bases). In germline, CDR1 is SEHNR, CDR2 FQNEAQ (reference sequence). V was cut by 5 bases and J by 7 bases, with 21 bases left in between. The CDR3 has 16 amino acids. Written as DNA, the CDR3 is TGTGCCAGCAGCCCTCTTGGTGGGGGGAATGGGAATGAGCAGTTCTTC. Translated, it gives CASSPLGGGNGNEQFF.

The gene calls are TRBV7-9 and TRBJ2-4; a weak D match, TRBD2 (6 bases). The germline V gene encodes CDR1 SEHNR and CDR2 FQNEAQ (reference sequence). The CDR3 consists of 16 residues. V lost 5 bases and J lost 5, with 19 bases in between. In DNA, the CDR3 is TGTGCCAGCAGCAGAGGGACTTACGTGGGCGAAAACATTCAGTACTTC. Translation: CASSRGTYVGENIQYF. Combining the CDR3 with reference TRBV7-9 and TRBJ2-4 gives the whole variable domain DTGVSQNPRHKITKRGQNVTFRCDPISEHNRLYWYRQTLGQGPEFLTYFQNEAQLEKSRLLSDRFSAERPKGSFSTLEIQRTEQGDSAMYLCASSRGTYVGENIQYFGAGTRLSVL.

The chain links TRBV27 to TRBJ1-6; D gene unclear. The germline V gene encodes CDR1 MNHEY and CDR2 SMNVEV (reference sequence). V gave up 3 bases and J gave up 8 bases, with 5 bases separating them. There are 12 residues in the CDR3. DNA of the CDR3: TGTGCCAGCAGTTTTTTATATTCACCCCTCCACTTT. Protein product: CASSFLYSPLHF.

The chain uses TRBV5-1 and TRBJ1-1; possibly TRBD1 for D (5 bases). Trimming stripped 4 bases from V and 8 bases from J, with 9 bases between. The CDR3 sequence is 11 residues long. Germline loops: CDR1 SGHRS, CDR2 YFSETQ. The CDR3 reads CASSVDNEAFF. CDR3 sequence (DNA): TGCGCCAGCAGCGTGGACAACGAAGCTTTCTTT. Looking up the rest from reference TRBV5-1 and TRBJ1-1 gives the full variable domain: KAGVTQTPRYLIKTRGQQVTLSCSPISGHRSVSWYQQTPGQGLQFLFEYFSETQRNKGNFPGRFSGRQFSNSRSEMNVSTLELGDSALYLCASSVDNEAFFGQGTRLTVV.

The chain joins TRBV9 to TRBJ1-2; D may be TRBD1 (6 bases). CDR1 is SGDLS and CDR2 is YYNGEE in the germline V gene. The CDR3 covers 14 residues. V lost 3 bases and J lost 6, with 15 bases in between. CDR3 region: CASSAIGGRHGYTF. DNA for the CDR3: TGTGCCAGCAGCGCCATCGGGGGGCGGCATGGCTACACCTTC.

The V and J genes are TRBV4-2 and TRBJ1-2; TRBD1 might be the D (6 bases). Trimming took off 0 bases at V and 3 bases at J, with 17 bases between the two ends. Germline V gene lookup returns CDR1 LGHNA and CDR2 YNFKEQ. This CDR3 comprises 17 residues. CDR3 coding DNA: TGTGCCAGCAGCCAAGAGGCGGGGGCGTCCGCTCACTATGGCTACACCTTC. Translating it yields CASSQEAGASAHYGYTF.

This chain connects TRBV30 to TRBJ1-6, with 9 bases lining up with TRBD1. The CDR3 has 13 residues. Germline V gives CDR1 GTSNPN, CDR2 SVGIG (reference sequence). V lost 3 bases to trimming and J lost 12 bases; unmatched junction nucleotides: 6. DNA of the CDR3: TGTGCCTGGAGCCTACAGGGGGCAGAACCCCTCCACTTT. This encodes CAWSLQGAEPLHF.

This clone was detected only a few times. The chain's CDR3 is CASSYDEGSRGYTF. The CDR3 nucleotides are TGTGCCAGCAGTTACGATGAGGGAAGCAGGGGCTACACCTTC. V is TRBV6-5 and J is TRBJ1-2; D gene unclear. V lost 2 bases, J lost 8 bases, and 15 bases lay in between. This CDR3 is built from 14 residues. Germline CDR1 reads MNHEY; CDR2 reads SVGAGI.

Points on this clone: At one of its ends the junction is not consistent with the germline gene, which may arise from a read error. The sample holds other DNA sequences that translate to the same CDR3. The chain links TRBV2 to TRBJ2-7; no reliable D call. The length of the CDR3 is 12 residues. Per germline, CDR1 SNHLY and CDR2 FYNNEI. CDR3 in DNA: TGCGCCAGCAGTGAACAGAACTACGAGCAGTACTTC. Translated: CASSEQNYEQYF.